Given below is one T cell receptor (beta chain) in context. The antigen this receptor binds is unknown. Per-base quality was not reported, and no clone a single base away is much larger than it. The library was built by means of the immunoSEQ multiplex PCR assay. For the multiplex PCR, a mixture combining 60 forward primers for TCR Vbeta segments and 13 reverse primers for TCR Jbeta segments was used. Amplification of the CDR3 region of rearranged TCR beta genes was performed with a multiplex PCR assay on genomic DNA. The Illumina HiSeq System was used to sequence the amplified TCR beta libraries as 87-base-pair reads. Processing in the source paper ran as follows. In a later analysis, tens of millions of unique TCR beta chains were counted across the approximately 640 repertoires, and about 10 million of these chains were shared by at least two donors. Raw reads were error-corrected and collapsed into unique sequences by a nearest-neighbor algorithm in which closely related sequences were merged to remove PCR and sequencing errors. Alignment of CDR3 sequences to IMGT reference sequences was used to assign V, D and J gene segments. For a sequence to be retained, at least a six-nucleotide match to both a V gene segment and a J gene segment was required. Rearrangements were classified as productive when the CDR3 lacked stop codons and remained in frame with V and J, and all other rearrangements were classified as non-productive. Following IMGT convention, CDR3 was defined as the stretch from the second conserved V-encoded cysteine to the conserved J-encoded phenylalanine. The earlier analysis of approximately 500 of the donors excluded sequences that lacked an unambiguous match to a single V gene segment. An earlier analysis of a few hundred of the donors called V segments functional above 56.7% productive rearrangements and segregating when the between-donor standard deviation exceeded 5%. A statistical classification framework was developed to diagnose cytomegalovirus status using the catalog of TCR beta chain sequences. In a later analysis, TCR nucleotide sequences were compared against IMGT/GENE-DB human TR gene sequences so that V and J genes could be assigned. In a later analysis, CDR3 sequences and most-parsimonious VDJ recombination scenarios were assigned using the TCRdist pipeline. In a later analysis, each TCR beta chain was defined by its CDR3 amino acid sequence together with its V-gene family, and reads lacking a unique V-gene family were excluded. In a later analysis, 500 to 650 highly shared, low-generation-probability nucleotide sequences were removed to address suspected cross-contamination and a sequencing artifact. In a later analysis, a clonal expansion index for each public chain was calculated from normalized within-repertoire ranks of inferred template counts. In a later analysis, generation probabilities were computed using a VDJ recombination model fitted to out-of-frame rearrangements, and the results were checked against IGoR. Hypergeometric tests were used in a later analysis to score TCR-TCR, TCR-HLA and TCR-CMV co-occurrence, with a repertoire-size bias correction applied to the TCR pairs. In a later analysis, false discovery rates were estimated by permuting HLA or CMV assignments 20 times. In a later analysis, co-occurring TCRs were grouped with DBSCAN, and TCRdist sequence similarity was added when clustering was performed within HLA-allele-positive subsets. Co-occurrence clustering excluded repertoires with fewer than 30,000 or more than 120,000 public chains, plus five with anomalous nucleotide sharing. Sourced from immuneACCESS, this table was stored by TCRdb with only in-frame sequences that have V and J called. A share of the clones is absent; for the studies checked, an unresolved V gene accounts for under half, and the remainder has no known explanation. The V and J calls and clone size come from that table; D and trimming were worked out from the DNA. The sample table lists approximately 140,000 clones, roughly four fifths of them with a count of one. Roughly 1% of the sample belongs to the ten largest clones.

The sample originates from a study of cytomegalovirus exposure and HLA in healthy donors (dated 2017 in TCRdb). A note on the overall study: According to an earlier analysis of a few hundred of the donors, roughly 180 million T cells yielded 95 million to 140 million unique TCR beta sequences and about 300 Gb of sequence data. Approximately 300 gigabases of sequencing data and around 85 million unique TCR sequences made up an early release that covered about 640 HLA-typed donors. Among the roughly 370 genotyped donors, 81% belonged to the genetic ancestry cluster associated with self-reported Caucasian donors. The study aimed to test whether cataloging public T cell receptors could reveal signatures of past pathogen exposure. The T cell repertoires of about 700 subjects were profiled by immunosequencing and related to cytomegalovirus serostatus. Along with the approximately 700-subject first cohort, a separate validation cohort of around 110 different subjects was used. The study combined high-throughput TCR immunosequencing, statistical association of individual TCRs with disease status, and machine learning to predict cytomegalovirus infection status. To study patterns of TCR occurrence, a later analysis re-analyzed previously published TCR beta repertoires from several hundred donors and added high-resolution HLA genotyping. The later analysis used no new phenotypic data to find candidate immune exposures, relying instead on TCR beta sequences and their occurrence across donors. An earlier analysis of roughly 580 of the donors used high-throughput TCR beta sequencing to judge whether each TCR beta V gene segment behaved as functional or pseudogenic. Alongside the repertoire data, information on donor age, sex, ethnicity and CMV serostatus was compiled. Genome-wide SNP genotypes for about 65% of the roughly 700 donors were used in a later genetic analysis, which treated that subset as a discovery cohort. All discovery cohort repertoires had been generated on a single sequencing platform. Class I and class II HLA loci were covered by the typing at four-digit resolution. Typing coverage differed by locus: A, B, C, DRB1 and DQB1 were typed in roughly 620-630 donors, DQA1 in roughly 510, DPA1 in some 570, and DPB1 in just under 490. Four or five DR-DQ haplotypes were handled as single units for association and clustering because linkage in the cohort was strong. On average, roughly 240,000 unique TCR beta nucleotide sequences were sequenced per donor among 398 genotyped donors of the cohort, with 15% to 20% of those sequences being non-productive. The paper as a whole reports these results and caveats: In vitro tests confirmed that a few of the cytomegalovirus-associated TCR beta chains recognize cytomegalovirus antigens. In the study, 164 TCR beta chains were listed as associated with cytomegalovirus. In both the original and validation cohorts, the classifier was reported to diagnose cytomegalovirus status with high specificity and sensitivity. In a later analysis, several top co-occurrence clusters were reported to appear linked to parvovirus B19, influenza, CMV and Epstein-Barr virus. Specific HLA alleles were associated with 18,000 or so TCR beta sequences at a false discovery rate of 0.05 in a later analysis. A later analysis found that most CMV-associated TCR beta chains appeared HLA-restricted, with HLA associations seemingly driven largely by CMV exposure. Presence/absence analyses assumed roughly uniform sequencing depth across donors, an assumption that may not hold. A further reported finding was that TCR beta sequences accurately predicted the HLA-A and HLA-B alleles for most subjects in the first cohort. When HLA alleles, especially DR and DQ, strongly co-occurred, TCR associations were difficult to assign to individual alleles. Compared with equally common non-associated chains, HLA-associated TCR beta chains in a later analysis were more clonally expanded and had lower generation probabilities. For the cohort, immune exposure information was limited to CMV serostatus. A cluster of highly shared sequence variants was judged likely to represent a technical artifact of the sequencing pipeline. In a later analysis, the rate of TCR association differed among HLA loci, with DRB1 alleles having the most associated TCRs and HLA-C alleles having the fewest. Only TCR beta chains were sequenced in this cohort, and the absence of alpha or paired-chain data limited detectable features. An association between a missense DCLRE1C variant and V-gene and J-gene trimming of TCR beta chains was found in a later genetic analysis and replicated in an independent cohort. The authors suggested that the approach could potentially be extended to other disease states and immunological phenotypes. In a later genetic analysis, fewer N-insertions in productive TCRs were reported among donors in an Asian-associated ancestry cluster than the approximately 670-donor mean. Because counts were too low, some 17 rarely observed V segments, including chromosome 9 orphons, were left out of the earlier analysis of roughly 600 of the donors. HLA typing was unavailable for some donors at each locus, so association tests used only the typed subset. Broadly in line with IMGT annotations, most TCR beta V segments showed up in productive rearrangements about 87% or about 30% of the time in an earlier analysis of about 500 of the donors. While some public TCRs were present in many individuals, most TCR sequences turned up only very rarely across donors. Linkage disequilibrium might explain the correlated functional status among segregating V segments, but an unknown experimental factor could not be ruled out.

The cohort consisted of hundreds of healthy bone marrow donors. At the time of sampling, every cohort member was nominally healthy, though immune exposures that went unrecorded were likely present. The donor tested CMV seronegative, placing the donor among the roughly 350 seronegative members of the cohort. Every donor gave a peripheral blood sample, and the peripheral blood mononuclear cells from that sample were used for TCR beta sequencing. Genomic DNA was extracted from the blood cell samples with the Qiagen DNeasy Blood Extraction Kit. The sequence was collected from an older woman in good health and CMV-seronegative. The sequenced sample consisted of PBMCs.

The CDR3 protein is CASSKGSGTSGRSSYNEQFF. The DNA sequence follows: TGTGCCAGCAGCAAAGGCTCGGGGACTAGCGGGAGGAGCTCCTACAATGAGCAGTTCTTC. In this chain, TRBV21-1 is recombined with TRBJ2-1; TRBD2 reflects the table's D call only, with no check against the DNA. TRBV21-1 corresponds to a pseudogene. The CDR3, from cysteine to phenylalanine, totals 20 residues. The sequence is cut down to CDR3 DNA, 60 bases in frame from base 1.